These T cell receptor beta chains were read from a single sample in a study of PD-L1 blockade in urothelial cancer. Generated by immunoSEQ multiplex PCR, the TCRdb table keeps only in-frame clones and is missing some. The sample lists around 45,000 clones; around four fifths were seen once. Sequencing was performed on PBMCs, taken around atezolizumab (anti-PD-L1) treatment. All receptors derive from a man in his 60s with urothelial cancer. CDR3s include the opening cysteine and the closing phenylalanine or tryptophan. A D gene is named only where the DNA matches it firmly. Rows give clone size only sometimes, using once, few, many, or a class for an expanded clone.

TRBV10-3	.	TRBD1	TRBJ2-2	CATGQGANTGELFF	TGTGCCACCGGACAGGGGGCGAACACCGGGGAGCTGTTTTTT
TRBV7-2	.	.	TRBJ2-3	CASSPRELGTDTQYF	TGTGCCAGCAGCCCCCGGGAGCTGGGCACAGATACGCAGTATTTT
TRBV11-3	.	.	TRBJ1-3	CASSLDQGPSGNTIYF	TGTGCCAGCAGCTTAGATCAGGGCCCCTCTGGAAACACCATATATTTT
TRBV7-9	few	.	TRBJ1-5	CASSLGSGSNQPQHF	TGTGCCAGCAGCTTAGGGTCCGGTAGCAATCAGCCCCAGCATTTT
TRBV6-1	.	TRBD1	TRBJ2-1	CASTITGGLYNEQFF	TGTGCCAGCACCATAACAGGGGGCTTATACAATGAGCAGTTCTTC
TRBV28	.	TRBD1	TRBJ2-5	CASRHRGLETQYF	TGTGCCAGCAGGCACAGGGGTTTGGAGACCCAGTACTTC
TRBV6-1	once	TRBD1	TRBJ2-7	CASSGDSSYEQYF	TGTGCCAGCAGTGGGGACAGCTCCTACGAGCAGTACTTC
TRBV7-9	.	.	TRBJ1-3	CASSAGGGRSLSGNTIYF	TGTGCCAGCAGCGCCGGGGGCGGGAGGTCTCTCTCTGGAAACACCATATATTTT
TRBV28	.	.	TRBJ1-1	CASSFNRETFF	TGTGCCAGCAGTTTTAACAGGGAGACTTTCTTT
TRBV9	.	TRBD1	TRBJ2-5	CASSVGPGGRAETQYF	TGTGCCAGCAGCGTTGGCCCAGGGGGCCGGGCGGAGACCCAGTACTTC
TRBV11-3	.	.	TRBJ2-1	CASSPRDSNNEQFF	TGTGCCAGCAGCCCCCGGGACTCAAACAATGAGCAGTTCTTC
TRBV2	.	.	TRBJ1-5	CASSQQGISQPQHF	TGTGCCAGCAGCCAGCAGGGGATTAGTCAGCCCCAGCATTTT
TRBV6-1	few	TRBD1	TRBJ1-2	CASSGDRGYYGYTF	TGTGCCAGCAGTGGTGACAGGGGATACTATGGCTACACCTTC
TRBV5-4	.	TRBD1	TRBJ1-2	CASSLGGTVTYGYTF	TGTGCCAGCAGCTTGGGGGGGACAGTAACTTATGGCTACACCTTC
TRBV29-1	once	.	TRBJ2-3	CSVEDSMQGRTDTQYF	TGCAGCGTTGAAGATAGTATGCAGGGTCGCACAGATACGCAGTATTTT
TRBV6-1	.	.	TRBJ2-5	CASMRGGAGETQYF	TGTGCCAGCATGAGGGGGGGCGCGGGAGAGACCCAGTACTTC
TRBV5-1	.	.	TRBJ1-6	CASSLRSGEGNSPLHF	TGCGCCAGCAGCTTGAGGTCAGGGGAAGGTAATTCACCCCTCCACTTT
TRBV28	once	TRBD1	TRBJ1-2	CASSSTGEMGYTF	TGTGCCAGCAGCTCGACAGGGGAAATGGGCTACACCTTC
TRBV2	.	TRBD1	TRBJ2-1	CATRRDSSYNEQFF	TGTGCCACCCGTAGGGACAGCTCCTACAATGAGCAGTTCTTC
TRBV9	.	TRBD1	TRBJ2-7	CASSVGGQNYEQYF	TGTGCCAGCAGCGTAGGGGGACAGAACTACGAGCAGTACTTC
TRBV7-2	.	TRBD2	TRBJ2-5	CASSPTSGGAATQYF	TGTGCCAGCAGCCCGACTAGCGGGGGCGCAGCGACCCAGTACTTC
TRBV5-1	.	TRBD1	TRBJ2-7	CASSLRTGVSEQYF	TGCGCCAGCAGCCTGAGGACAGGGGTAAGCGAGCAGTACTTC
TRBV5-4	.	TRBD2	TRBJ2-3	CASSSAGRGTTDTQYF	TGTGCCAGCAGCTCTGCGGGGCGGGGGACCACAGATACGCAGTATTTT
TRBV2	few	.	TRBJ2-6	CASSEARPTGANVLTF	TGTGCCAGCAGTGAAGCGCGGCCAACTGGGGCCAACGTCCTGACTTTC
TRBV11-2	.	TRBD1	TRBJ1-1	CASSSWDRENTEAFF	TGTGCCAGCAGCTCTTGGGACAGGGAGAACACTGAAGCTTTCTTT
TRBV18	.	TRBD1	TRBJ2-3	CASSPRQGEHTDTQYF	TGTGCCAGCTCACCCCGACAGGGGGAACACACAGATACGCAGTATTTT
TRBV9	once	TRBD1	TRBJ2-7	CASSPQGIAGFYEQYF	TGTGCCAGCAGCCCACAGGGGATTGCAGGGTTCTACGAGCAGTACTTC
TRBV6-1	.	.	TRBJ1-2	CASTAMSRGFDGYTF	TGTGCCAGCACGGCCATGTCAAGGGGTTTCGATGGCTACACCTTC
TRBV6-5	.	.	TRBJ1-3	CASSYNRRSFGNTIYF	TGTGCCAGCAGTTACAACAGGCGTAGCTTTGGAAACACCATATATTTT
TRBV7-8	.	TRBD1	TRBJ1-6	CASSYRTVLDRVSSYNSPLHF	TGTGCCAGCAGTTACCGAACAGTCCTGGACAGGGTTTCGTCCTATAATTCACCCCTCCACTTT
TRBV9	.	.	TRBJ1-3	CASSGVGVGGNTIYF	TGTGCCAGCAGCGGGGTGGGCGTCGGCGGAAACACCATATATTTT
TRBV19	.	.	TRBJ1-2	CASSVTPGTSGYTF	TGTGCCAGTAGTGTCACTCCCGGGACTTCGGGCTACACCTTC
TRBV7-2	.	TRBD1	TRBJ1-2	CASSLYFDRATYGYTF	TGTGCCAGCAGCCTATACTTCGACAGGGCCACCTATGGCTACACCTTC
TRBV2	.	.	TRBJ1-2	CASSEGAHASF	TGTGCCAGCAGTGAAGGGGCACACGCCAGCTTC
TRBV19	.	TRBD1	TRBJ2-5	CASSMGQSLETQYF	TGTGCCAGTAGTATGGGACAGTCTTTGGAGACCCAGTACTTC
TRBV6-6	.	TRBD2	TRBJ2-7	CASSLGGEQYF	TGTGCCAGCAGTCTGGGGGGGGAGCAGTACTTC
TRBV7-2	.	TRBD2	TRBJ2-5	CASSSVGGEGETQYF	TGTGCCAGCAGCTCTGTGGGGGGGGAGGGAGAGACCCAGTACTTC
TRBV5-1	.	TRBD2	TRBJ2-3	CASSFSGGPSTDTQYF	TGCGCCAGCAGCTTTAGCGGGGGACCAAGCACAGATACGCAGTATTTT
TRBV6-1	.	.	TRBJ2-7	CASSELVANYEQYF	TGTGCCAGCAGTGAATTGGTGGCCAATTACGAGCAGTACTTC
TRBV5-3	.	TRBD2	TRBJ2-3	CARSLAGGLAGPNSTDTQYF	TGTGCCAGAAGCTTGGCCGGTGGACTAGCGGGTCCTAATAGCACAGATACGCAGTATTTT
TRBV7-6	.	TRBD2	TRBJ2-2	CASSLALAGAQYTGELFF	TGTGCCAGCAGCTTAGCTCTAGCGGGGGCCCAGTACACCGGGGAGCTGTTTTTT
TRBV7-9	.	.	TRBJ1-1	CASSLSGASEAFF	TGTGCCAGCAGCTTGTCTGGGGCTTCTGAAGCTTTCTTT
TRBV19	.	.	TRBJ2-7	CASSMGAGTRIEQYF	TGTGCCAGTAGTATGGGGGCAGGAACGAGGATCGAGCAGTACTTC
TRBV2	.	.	TRBJ1-1	CASNTAGFWTEAFF	TGTGCCAGCAACACCGCCGGGTTTTGGACTGAAGCTTTCTTT
TRBV28	.	TRBD1	TRBJ2-3	CASSLDAGGTGVEDTQYF	TGTGCCAGCAGTTTGGATGCTGGGGGGACAGGGGTGGAAGATACGCAGTATTTT
TRBV10-3	.	TRBD2	TRBJ2-3	CAIGPRGGHDTQYF	TGTGCCATCGGTCCGCGGGGGGGCCACGATACGCAGTATTTT
TRBV10-3	.	.	TRBJ1-1	CAIGSPAFF	TGTGCCATCGGGAGCCCGGCTTTCTTT
TRBV10-1	once	.	TRBJ2-2	CASSQTDPTGELFF	TGCGCCAGCAGTCAGACTGACCCCACCGGGGAGCTGTTTTTT
TRBV28	.	TRBD1	TRBJ1-4	CASSQTGGNEKLFF	TGTGCCAGCAGCCAGACAGGGGGGAATGAAAAACTGTTTTTT
TRBV19	.	TRBD1	TRBJ2-6	CASSRQGTVGGANVLTF	TGTGCCAGTAGTAGACAGGGCACCGTCGGAGGGGCCAACGTCCTGACTTTC
TRBV18	.	.	TRBJ2-7	CASSPGVTDSSYEQYF	TGTGCCAGCTCACCAGGGGTCACAGACAGCTCCTACGAGCAGTACTTC
TRBV7-9	.	TRBD1	TRBJ1-3	CASSLQDRPRF	TGTGCCAGCAGCTTACAGGACAGGCCTCGATTT
TRBV2	.	.	TRBJ1-5	CASSEERGNQPQHF	TGTGCCAGCAGTGAAGAACGGGGGAATCAGCCCCAGCATTTT
TRBV5-1	.	.	TRBJ1-6	CASSLPGGNNSPLHF	TGCGCCAGCAGCTTGCCCGGAGGGAATAATTCACCCCTCCACTTT
TRBV28	once	.	TRBJ1-1	CASSLSLGEAFF	TGTGCCAGCAGTTTATCCCTGGGCGAAGCTTTCTTT